Described below is a single TCR beta chain sequence and its context. Its target is unknown. The germline V gene has CDR1 KGHSH and CDR2 LQKENI. The CDR3 loop spans 14 amino acids. V shed 5 bases and J shed 2 bases, with 11 bases lying between them. This specimen comes from a study of T cell responses to AZD1222 COVID-19 vaccine. Study observations and caveats: Most donors were white British and more were female, and clonal diversity was possibly underestimated. Regions 160-218 and 743-854 dominated among vaccine-associated CD4 TCRs spanning spike. Among AZD1222 vaccinees, only six or seven were seropositive at baseline.

Assay used: immunoSEQ multiplex PCR; TCRdb lists only in-frame clones, some missing. This sample has over 150,000 clones; 85% to 95% occur once, and the top ten carry around 0.98%. The TCR comes from an adult who received the MenACWY meningococcal vaccine as a control. This chain links TRBV18 with TRBJ2-3; no firm D call. This material consisted of peripheral blood, taken 28 days after the second dose of the MenACWY control vaccine. The CDR3 protein is CASSSSLYTDTQYF. The CDR3 region has the DNA TGTGCCAGCTCATCCTCATTATACACAGATACGCAGTATTTT.